This T cell receptor (beta chain) was documented in a study of blood T cell repertoires in COVID-19. About the study: The United States, Italy and Spain supplied acute and convalescent COVID-19 samples. The cDNA or gDNA used as material had been derived from T cells, B-cell-depleted T cells, or PBMCs.

As processed by the authors: The authors estimated nucleated cell counts from reference gene primer amplification. Assay used: immunoSEQ multiplex PCR; TCRdb lists only in-frame clones, some missing. V and J calls plus clone size are reproduced from that table; the DNA served to infer D and trimming. The table has about 220,000 clones, more than 65% seen once; the top ten hold approximately 10%. The CDR3 is 16 residues long. V lost 0 bases and J lost 1, with 7 bases in between. Germline loops: CDR1 SEHNR, CDR2 FQNEAQ (reference sequence). Sample: peripheral blood. The receptor comes from a man aged 50 to 60 with active or convalescent COVID-19. The rearrangement links TRBV7-9 to TRBJ2-6; D gene uncertain. The DNA for the CDR3 is TGTGCCAGCAGCTTAGCGAGGTTTTCTGGGGCCAACGTCCTGACTTTC. This translates into CASSLARFSGANVLTF.